This T cell receptor (beta chain) was documented in a study of T cell responses to AZD1222 COVID-19 vaccine. Study as a whole: Second-dose schedules of about 4 or about 12 weeks were combined. Points from the study as a whole: Reports say nearly half of spike-specific TCRs go after unmutated variant regions. Spike as a whole was targeted by vaccine-associated CD4 TCRs, dominant at 160-218 and 743-854. Scientists sampled the repertoires only once the peak T cell response had passed.

As to this clone: Its antigen remains unidentified.

Data came from immunoSEQ multiplex PCR; TCRdb stores just in-frame clones and leaves some out. The sample holds about 200,000 clones, 88% seen once. The CDR3 contains 15 residues. The V gene lost 0 bases and the J gene lost 7 bases, with 14 bases spanning the gap. Looked up from germline, CDR1 is SGHRS and CDR2 is YFSETQ. The sequences come from peripheral blood, collected on day 0 of AZD1222 vaccination. V is TRBV5-1 and J is TRBJ2-1, with a tentative D call TRBD2 (6 bases). The source is an adult in good health. The CDR3, as DNA: TGCGCCAGCAGCTTGGAAGCGGGCCCGCCGAATGAGCAGTTCTTC. As protein: CASSLEAGPPNEQFF.